This passage covers 27 T cell receptor beta chains from one sample sequenced in a study of CD8 T cells in Susac syndrome. The RNA, about 0.5 to 1 ug, was put through reverse transcription using random hexamers. TCRdb reanalysed the immunoSEQ multiplex PCR reads using MiXCR and keeps one entry per CDR3 protein. The profile shows approximately 190,000 distinct CDR3 sequences, under 97% of them singletons. Sequencing used CD4+ T cells from PBMCs. Receptor source: a human donor with Susac syndrome.

This sequence joins TRBV9 and TRBJ1-2; D remains unclear. With 4 bases removed from V and 0 bases from J, the gap between germline ends came to 13 bases. This CDR3 has 15 residues. CDR1 is SGDLS, CDR2 YYNGEE, per germline. The CDR3 region is CASSPHIATNYGYTF. CDR3 sequence (DNA): TGTGCCAGCAGCCCGCACATCGCCACTAACTATGGCTACACCTTC.

The V gene is TRBV14, the J gene TRBJ2-3; no clear D. Trimming left V 3 bases short and J 1 base short, with 8 bases between. This CDR3 spans 14 amino acids. CDR1 is SGHDN, CDR2 FVKESK, per germline. The CDR3 loop reads CASSHPGRTDTQYF. The CDR3, as DNA: TGTGCCAGCAGCCACCCGGGTCGCACAGATACGCAGTATTTT.

The chain has TRBV12-3 or TRBV12-4 and TRBJ1-4; 7 bases match TRBD1. J lost 3 bases, V lost 6 bases, and 4 bases had no gene match. There are 14 residues in the CDR3. The CDR3 DNA reads as TGTGCCAGCAGGAGACAGGGTGCTAATGAAAAACTGTTTTTT. Translated: CASRRQGANEKLFF.

V usage is TRBV5-1 and J usage is TRBJ2-2; D ambiguous. V lost 5 bases and J 2 bases, leaving 10 bases between the germline ends. The CDR3 is 14 amino acids. From germline, CDR1 is SGHRS and CDR2 YFSETQ. CDR3 region: CASRGTDNTGELFF. CDR3 sequence (DNA): TGCGCCAGCAGAGGCACGGATAACACCGGGGAGCTGTTTTTT. The full variable domain, in which reference TRBV5-1 and TRBJ2-2 provide the parts outside the CDR3, is KAGVTQTPRYLIKTRGQQVTLSCSPISGHRSVSWYQQTPGQGLQFLFEYFSETQRNKGNFPGRFSGRQFSNSRSEMNVSTLELGDSALYLCASRGTDNTGELFFGEGSRLTVL.

The chain couples TRBV20-1 to TRBJ1-4; D perhaps matches TRBD1 (6 bases). V lost 6 bases, J lost 3 bases, and 17 bases lay in between. CDR3 length: 15 residues. CDR1 and CDR2 (germline): DFQATT, SNEGSKA (reference sequence). CDR3 loop: CSAHDPGASNEKLFF. The CDR3 bases are TGCAGTGCCCACGATCCGGGGGCGTCTAATGAAAAACTGTTTTTT.

J is TRBJ2-1 and V is TRBV30; either TRBD1 or TRBD2 may fit D (5 bases each). The CDR3 runs 13 residues. Per the germline V gene, CDR1 is GTSNPN and CDR2 is SVGIG (reference sequence). Trimming shortened V by 4 bases and J by 6 bases, and 13 bases separated the two germline ends. The CDR3 DNA is TGTGCCTGGACTGGTCCGAGGGGCAATGAGCAGTTCTTC. This translates into CAWTGPRGNEQFF.

The rearrangement links TRBV5-1 to TRBJ2-7, with D possibly matching TRBD2 (6 bases). The V end lost 1 base, the J end lost 4 bases, and 24 bases lay between the germline ends. Germline loops: CDR1 SGHRS, CDR2 YFSETQ. CDR3 length: 18 residues. CDR3 protein: CASSLPTREAPRQYEQYF. The CDR3 nucleotides are TGCGCCAGCAGCTTGCCAACCAGGGAGGCCCCTAGACAGTACGAGCAGTACTTC.

J is TRBJ2-3 and V is TRBV2; no definite D call. V lost 6 bases and J 2 bases, leaving 6 bases between the germline ends. CDR1 and CDR2 (germline): SNHLY, FYNNEI. This CDR3 spans 12 amino acids. CDR3 coding DNA: TGTGCCAGCAGGGGATTCACAGATACGCAGTATTTT. It is translated as CASRGFTDTQYF.

V is TRBV19 and J is TRBJ1-2, with D unclear. Germline values: CDR1 LNHDA, CDR2 SQIVND (reference sequence). This CDR3 contains 11 residues. V was pared by 3 bases and J by 13 bases, with 12 bases between. The CDR3 is CASSIGGKSTF. The CDR3 nucleotides read TGTGCCAGTAGTATCGGAGGAAAAAGCACCTTC.

This chain joins TRBV27 and TRBJ2-7; 10 bases are a match to TRBD1. After removal of 6 bases from V and 3 bases from J, the junction contained 8 bases not matched to a gene. The CDR3 is 15 residues long. The V gene's germline CDR1 is MNHEY and CDR2 SMNVEV (reference sequence). The CDR3 protein is CASRTYRDRGYEQYF. DNA of the CDR3: TGTGCCAGCAGGACCTACCGGGACAGGGGCTACGAGCAGTACTTC.

The chain recombines TRBV5-4 with TRBJ2-1; TRBD2 might be the D (7 bases). This CDR3 region has 16 residues. Germline CDR1 is SGHNT and CDR2 is YYREEE (reference sequence). V lost 2 bases and J lost 0, with 12 bases in between. The CDR3 sequence: CASSLIGGASYNEQFF. The CDR3, as DNA: TGTGCCAGCAGCTTAATTGGGGGGGCCTCCTACAATGAGCAGTTCTTC.

The rearrangement uses TRBV12-3 or TRBV12-4 and TRBJ2-7; D uncertain. The CDR3 has 14 amino acids. V was cut by 5 bases and J by 5 bases, with 16 bases left in between. CDR3 sequence: CASSGVGPVDEQYF. The CDR3 DNA reads TGTGCCAGCAGTGGGGTGGGCCCGGTAGACGAGCAGTACTTC.

The table lists this clonotype with a count of one. The rearrangement uses TRBV5-1 and TRBJ2-1; 9 bases align to TRBD1. With 2 bases clipped from V and 9 bases from J, the junction kept 6 bases outside the gene matches. The germline CDR1 and CDR2 sequences are SGHRS and YFSETQ. The CDR3 is 14 residues long. The CDR3 loop reads CASSLTQGAGEQFF. The CDR3 coding sequence is TGCGCCAGCAGCTTAACACAGGGGGCTGGTGAGCAGTTCTTC. Combining the CDR3 with reference TRBV5-1 and TRBJ2-1 gives the whole variable domain KAGVTQTPRYLIKTRGQQVTLSCSPISGHRSVSWYQQTPGQGLQFLFEYFSETQRNKGNFPGRFSGRQFSNSRSEMNVSTLELGDSALYLCASSLTQGAGEQFFGPGTRLTVL.

This clonotype was counted a single time. The chain carries TRBV25-1 and TRBJ2-3; D ambiguous. The V gene's germline CDR1 is MGHDK and CDR2 SYGVNS. Trimming removed 2 bases at V and 0 bases at J, with 6 bases between. This CDR3 has 14 amino acids. This CDR3 reads CASSESSSTDTQYF. The CDR3 DNA follows: TGTGCCAGCAGTGAAAGTAGCAGCACAGATACGCAGTATTTT. The full variable domain, rest sourced from reference TRBV25-1 and TRBJ2-3, is EADIYQTPRYLVIGTGKKITLECSQTMGHDKMYWYQQDPGMELHLIHYSYGVNSTEKGDLSSESTVSRIRTEHFPLTLESARPSHTSQYLCASSESSSTDTQYFGPGTRLTVL.

The CDR3 region has the DNA TGTGCCAGCAGTTTAGCAGGGTTGAGCCGACCCAATGAGCAGTTCTTC. Translating it yields CASSLAGLSRPNEQFF. The rearrangement joins TRBV12-3 or TRBV12-4 to TRBJ2-1, with no clear D. Trimming removed 0 bases at V and 6 bases at J, with 15 bases between. The CDR3 extends over 16 amino acids.

The rearrangement links TRBV29-1 to TRBJ1-1, with a possible D match to TRBD1 (5 bases). The CDR3 covers 14 residues. Between the trimmed V and J ends, which lost 4 bases and 1 base, there was a span of 13 bases. Germline-derived CDR1 and CDR2 are SQVTM and ANQGSEA. The CDR3 DNA is TGCAGCGTTGGCGCCCGCGGGGCGAACACTGAAGCTTTCTTT. This translates into CSVGARGANTEAFF.

CDR3 amino acids: CSARGSRAGLQETQYF. As DNA, the CDR3 is TGCAGTGCTAGAGGTTCCCGAGCCGGACTGCAAGAGACCCAGTACTTC. The rearrangement uses TRBV20-1 and TRBJ2-5; tentatively, D is TRBD2 (5 bases). Germline V gives CDR1 DFQATT, CDR2 SNEGSKA (reference sequence). Trimming took 1 base from V and 2 from J, leaving 17 bases between them. The CDR3 sequence is 16 residues long.

The chain joins TRBV29-1 to TRBJ1-5; TRBD1 agrees at 7 bases. The germline V gene has CDR1 SQVTM and CDR2 ANQGSEA. V lost 5 bases and J lost 4; bases outside the gene matches: 8. The CDR3 length is 14 residues. CDR3 amino acids: CSVSPGTENQPQHF. The CDR3 DNA follows: TGCAGCGTTTCTCCCGGGACAGAGAATCAGCCCCAGCATTTT. The variable domain in full, completed from reference TRBV29-1 and TRBJ1-5, reads SAVISQKPSRDICQRGTSLTIQCQVDSQVTMMFWYRQQPGQSLTLIATANQGSEATYESGFVIDKFPISRPNLTFSTLTVSNMSPEDSSIYLCSVSPGTENQPQHFGDGTRLSIL.

The V call is TRBV6-1, the J call TRBJ2-1; D gene ambiguous. This CDR3 comprises 12 residues. In germline, CDR1 is MNHNS, CDR2 SASEGT. V lost 7 bases to trimming and J lost 9 bases, with 13 bases between them. This chain's CDR3 is CASILGSAEQFF. Here the CDR3 DNA reads TGTGCCAGCATCCTAGGGTCGGCTGAGCAGTTCTTC.

V and J are TRBV2 and TRBJ1-2; no clear D gene. The ends were cut back, 2 bases at V and 2 bases at J, with 9 bases in the middle. The CDR3 contains 14 residues. The germline CDR1 and CDR2 sequences are SNHLY and FYNNEI. This chain's CDR3 is CASSEWVSNYGYTF. CDR3 sequence (DNA): TGTGCCAGCAGTGAATGGGTATCCAACTATGGCTACACCTTC.

The chain links TRBV12-3 or TRBV12-4 to TRBJ1-1, with 9 nucleotides matching TRBD1. The CDR3 is 14 residues long. The junction had 4 bases not matched to a gene; V was cut back by 6 bases and J by 2 bases. Written as DNA, the CDR3 is TGTGCCAGCAGCCGGACAGGGGCCAACACTGAAGCTTTCTTT. Translating it yields CASSRTGANTEAFF.

The chain recombines TRBV7-9 with TRBJ1-2, with D hard to call. Germline values: CDR1 SEHNR, CDR2 FQNEAQ (reference sequence). V dropped 5 bases and J dropped 6 bases, with 22 bases sitting between them. This CDR3 comprises 16 residues. CDR3 sequence (DNA): TGTGCCAGCAGCCCCCCCTTTCGAGGGCAACTAGATGGCTACACCTTC. It codes for CASSPPFRGQLDGYTF.

The chain recombines TRBV20-1 with TRBJ2-1; 13 bases are shared with TRBD2. Germline CDR1 and CDR2: DFQATT and SNEGSKA (reference sequence). J lost 10 bases, V lost 5 bases, and 11 bases had no gene match. CDR3 size: 15 residues. The CDR3 is CSASPLGLAGNEQFF. In nucleotides, the CDR3 is TGCAGTGCTTCCCCCTTGGGACTAGCGGGGAACGAGCAGTTCTTC.

The CDR3 region is CATWGPETQYF. DNA for the CDR3: TGTGCTACATGGGGCCCGGAGACCCAGTACTTC. The rearrangement uses TRBV6-6 and TRBJ2-5; TRBD1 might be the D (5 bases). Germline loops: CDR1 MNHNY, CDR2 SVGAGI (reference sequence). The CDR3 is 11 amino acids.

This chain uses TRBV5-1 with TRBJ1-1; D unresolved. The CDR3 is made up of 16 amino acids. Germline lookup yields CDR1 SGHRS and CDR2 YFSETQ. V lost 0 bases and J 0 bases, leaving 12 bases between the germline ends. In DNA form, the CDR3 reads TGCGCCAGCAGCTTGGTATCTCCGAGGATGAACACTGAAGCTTTCTTT. Protein product: CASSLVSPRMNTEAFF.

CDR3 amino acids: CSAKVAGGYNEQFF. Here the CDR3 DNA reads TGCAGTGCAAAGGTGGCGGGGGGGTACAATGAGCAGTTCTTC. The J gene is TRBJ2-1, the V gene TRBV20-1; 9 nucleotides agree with TRBD2. CDR3 length: 14 amino acids. Trimming cost V 6 bases and J 4 bases; bases outside gene matches: 7. Germline-derived CDR1 and CDR2 are DFQATT and SNEGSKA (reference sequence).

This sequence joins TRBV24-1 and TRBJ2-5; D possibly uses TRBD1 or TRBD2 (5 bases each). V was pared by 2 bases and J by 5 bases, with 11 bases between. Per the germline V gene, CDR1 is KGHDR and CDR2 is SFDVKD. The CDR3 sequence is 14 residues long. The CDR3, as DNA: TGTGCCACCAGTGATTCGGGGACCCGGGAGACCCAGTACTTC. Protein sequence: CATSDSGTRETQYF.